The 3 T cell receptor beta chains in this list originate from one sample, sequenced in a study of blood T cell repertoires in COVID-19. Data came from immunoSEQ multiplex PCR; TCRdb stores just in-frame clones and leaves some out. Of 250,000 to 350,000 clones listed, around 87% are singletons. Sequenced: peripheral blood. These receptors were obtained from a woman aged 50 to 60 who had recovered from COVID-19.

This chain joins TRBV6-5 and TRBJ2-2; 8 nucleotides match TRBD1. This CDR3 contains 14 residues. Germline CDR1 and CDR2: MNHEY and SVGAGI. V was clipped by 5 bases and J by 3 bases; unmatched bases: 2. The CDR3 DNA follows: TGTGCCAGCAGTATGGGACAGGACACCGGGGAGCTGTTTTTT. Its translation is CASSMGQDTGELFF.

V usage is TRBV30 and J usage is TRBJ2-3; the match to TRBD2 covers 10 bases. V shed 7 bases, J shed 2 bases, and the junction held 6 bases outside the gene matches. The germline V gene encodes CDR1 GTSNPN and CDR2 SVGIG (reference sequence). The CDR3 length is 14 residues. Here the CDR3 DNA reads TGTGCCTACGGACTAGCGGTGATCACAGATACGCAGTATTTT. Residues: CAYGLAVITDTQYF.

The rearrangement joins TRBV27 to TRBJ1-1, with D possibly TRBD1 on 5 matching bases. Trimming removed 5 bases from V and 4 bases from J, with 14 bases in between. Germline V gives CDR1 MNHEY, CDR2 SMNVEV (reference sequence). The CDR3 is 14 amino acids. CDR3 nucleotide sequence: TGTGCCAGCAGTCTCGCGGGGGGACTCACTGAAGCTTTCTTT. Translated: CASSLAGGLTEAFF.